The subject of this entry is one T cell receptor (beta chain). Profiling relied on immunoSEQ multiplex PCR, and the TCRdb table lists in-frame clones only, not all of them. In the table there are about 87,000 clones, 85% to 95% of which are singletons. V gave up 0 bases and J gave up 12 bases, with 11 bases separating them. Germline assignment: CDR1 MGHRA and CDR2 YSYEKL. The CDR3 covers 12 residues. The sample originates from a study of T cell changes during pregnancy in multiple sclerosis. The sample was peripheral blood, taken in the third trimester of pregnancy. The receptor comes from a female donor in good health, enrolled as a control in a pregnancy study. The gene calls are TRBV4-1 and TRBJ1-1; D not resolved. The CDR3 here is CASSQERQFPFF. CDR3 sequence (DNA): TGCGCCAGCAGCCAAGAGCGACAATTTCCTTTCTTT.